These 8 T cell receptor beta chains came from one sample sequenced in a study of CXCR3-negative and CXCR3-positive naive CD8 T cells. Via 5' RACE with UMI labels, TRB cDNA libraries were prepared. For each CDR3 protein, TCRdb gives one entry from its re-call of the 5' RACE reads, without DNA. In all, the sample yields 40,000 to 55,000 distinct CDR3 sequences. Sequencing input: naive CXCR3- CD8+ T cells from blood. Subset here: CD45RO-CCR7+CD27+CD95- naive CD8+ T cells lacking CXCR3 (TNR3-). The source of these receptors is a human donor in good health. Some clones in this sample may be carry-over from other donors' samples.

The chain is built from TRBV7-9 and TRBJ1-1; absent DNA, TCRdb's TRBD1 call cannot be checked. Germline V gene sequence: CDR1 SEHNR, CDR2 FQNEAQ (reference sequence). CDR3 length equals 12 residues. This CDR3 reads CASSLAGVGAFF.

The chain has TRBV15 and TRBJ2-7; TCRdb names TRBD1, which stays unverified in the absence of DNA. The CDR3 covers 14 residues. Germline CDR1 reads LNHNV; CDR2 reads YYDKDF (reference sequence). The CDR3 spells CATSTDSHSYEQYF. The whole variable domain, filled in from reference TRBV15 and TRBJ2-7, reads DAMVIQNPRYQVTQFGKPVTLSCSQTLNHNVMYWYQQKSSQAPKLLFHYYDKDFNNEADTPDNFQSRRPNTSFCFLDIRSPGLGDTAMYLCATSTDSHSYEQYFGPGTRLTVT.

The rearrangement uses TRBV7-3 and TRBJ1-1; lacking DNA, the TRBD1 call made by TCRdb goes unchecked. The CDR3 totals 14 residues. Germline values: CDR1 SGHTA, CDR2 FQGTGA. The CDR3 loop reads CASSLSTGGPEAFF.

This rearrangement joins TRBV20-1 to TRBJ2-7; checking the TCRdb D call of TRBD1 is not possible without DNA. Germline lookup yields CDR1 DFQATT and CDR2 SNEGSKA (reference sequence). The CDR3 is 15 residues long. CDR3 residues: CSARDRDRGLYEQYF.

The chain uses TRBV6-4 and TRBJ2-1. The germline gives CDR1 MRHNA, CDR2 SNTAGT. This CDR3 contains 14 residues. This CDR3 is CASSDSPSINEQFF.

This chain connects TRBV11-2 to TRBJ2-7; with no DNA, the TCRdb D assignment of TRBD1 cannot be verified. Germline V gene lookup returns CDR1 SGHAT and CDR2 FQNNGV. The CDR3 is 13 amino acids. The CDR3 region is CASSLSGGHEQYF. Based on the CDR3 plus reference TRBV11-2 and TRBJ2-7, the full variable domain is EAGVAQSPRYKIIEKRQSVAFWCNPISGHATLYWYQQILGQGPKLLIQFQNNGVVDDSQLPKDRFSAERLKGVDSTLKIQPAKLEDSAVYLCASSLSGGHEQYFGPGTRLTVT.

The chain carries TRBV9 and TRBJ2-7; the D call from TCRdb, TRBD2, cannot be confirmed without DNA. Germline V CDR1 and CDR2: SGDLS, YYNGEE. This CDR3 comprises 14 residues. The CDR3 spells CASSPQGGAYEQYF.

V and J are TRBV6-4 and TRBJ2-3. CDR1 and CDR2 (germline): MRHNA, SNTAGT. The CDR3 consists of 14 residues. CDR3 in amino acids: CASSDSEGTDTQYF.